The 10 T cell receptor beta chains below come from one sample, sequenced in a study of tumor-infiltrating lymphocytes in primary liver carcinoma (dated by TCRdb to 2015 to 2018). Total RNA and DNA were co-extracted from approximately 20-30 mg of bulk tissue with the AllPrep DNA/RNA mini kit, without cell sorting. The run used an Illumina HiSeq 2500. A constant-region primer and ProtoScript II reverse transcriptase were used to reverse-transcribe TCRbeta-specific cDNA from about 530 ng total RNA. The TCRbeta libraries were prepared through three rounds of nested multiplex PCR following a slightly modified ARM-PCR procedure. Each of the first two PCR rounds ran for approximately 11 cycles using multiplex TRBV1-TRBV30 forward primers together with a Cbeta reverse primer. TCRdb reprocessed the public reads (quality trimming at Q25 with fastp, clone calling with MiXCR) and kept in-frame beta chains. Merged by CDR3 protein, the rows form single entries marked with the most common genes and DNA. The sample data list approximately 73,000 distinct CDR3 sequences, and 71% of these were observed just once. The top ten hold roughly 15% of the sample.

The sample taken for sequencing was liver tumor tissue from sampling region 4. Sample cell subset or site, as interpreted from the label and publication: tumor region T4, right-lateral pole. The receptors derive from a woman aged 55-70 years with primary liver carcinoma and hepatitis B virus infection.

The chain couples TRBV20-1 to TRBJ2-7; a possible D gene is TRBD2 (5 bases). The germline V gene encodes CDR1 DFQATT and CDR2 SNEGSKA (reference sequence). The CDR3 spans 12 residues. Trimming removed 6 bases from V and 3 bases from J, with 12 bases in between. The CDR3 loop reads CSATTEGYEQYF. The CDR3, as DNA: TGCAGTGCCACGACCGAGGGCTACGAGCAGTACTTC.

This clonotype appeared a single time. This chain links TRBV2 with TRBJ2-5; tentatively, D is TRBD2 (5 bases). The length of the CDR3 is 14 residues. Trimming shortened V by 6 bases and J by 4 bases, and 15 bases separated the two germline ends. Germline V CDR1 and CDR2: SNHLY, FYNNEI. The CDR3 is CASRGDSRGETQYF. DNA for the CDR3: TGTGCCAGCAGGGGAGACTCCCGGGGAGAGACCCAGTACTTC.

The CDR3 nucleotides read TGTGCCAGTACCCAAGTTAGCTCTGGGGCCAACGTCCTGACTTTC. Amino acids: CASTQVSSGANVLTF. This chain uses TRBV4-2 with TRBJ2-6; D is ambiguous. Germline V gives CDR1 LGHNA, CDR2 YNFKEQ. Trimming took 9 bases from V and 0 from J, leaving 12 bases between them. The CDR3 length is 15 residues.

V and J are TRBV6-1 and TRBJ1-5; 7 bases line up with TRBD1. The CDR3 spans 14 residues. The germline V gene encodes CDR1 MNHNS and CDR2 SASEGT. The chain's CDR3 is CVSFPEGAYQPQHF. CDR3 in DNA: TGTGTAAGCTTTCCCGAGGGGGCCTATCAGCCCCAGCATTTT.

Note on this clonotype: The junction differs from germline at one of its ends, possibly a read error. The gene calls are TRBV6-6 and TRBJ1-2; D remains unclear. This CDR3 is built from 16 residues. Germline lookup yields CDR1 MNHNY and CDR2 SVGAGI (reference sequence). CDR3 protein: CAISLPFAAANYGYTF. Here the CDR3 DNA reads TGTGCCATCAGTCTACCCTTCGCGGCCGCTAACTATGGCTACACCTTC.

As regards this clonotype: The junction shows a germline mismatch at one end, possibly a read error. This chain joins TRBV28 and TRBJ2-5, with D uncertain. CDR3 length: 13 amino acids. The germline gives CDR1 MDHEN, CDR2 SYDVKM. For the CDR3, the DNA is TGTGCCAGTAGTTTATCCGGTGTTGAGATCCAGAACTTC. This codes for CASSLSGVEIQNF. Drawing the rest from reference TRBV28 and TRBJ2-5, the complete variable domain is DVKVTQSSRYLVKRTGEKVFLECVQDMDHENMFWYRQDPGLGLRLIYFSYDVKMKEKGDIPEGYSVSREKKERFSLILESASTNQTSMYLCASSLSGVEIQNFGPGTRLLVL.

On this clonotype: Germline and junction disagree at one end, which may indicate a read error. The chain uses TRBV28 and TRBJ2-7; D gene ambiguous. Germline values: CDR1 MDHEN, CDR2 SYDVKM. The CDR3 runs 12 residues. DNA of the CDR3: TGTGCCAGCAGTAATGACTCCCACGAGCAGTACTTC. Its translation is CASSNDSHEQYF.

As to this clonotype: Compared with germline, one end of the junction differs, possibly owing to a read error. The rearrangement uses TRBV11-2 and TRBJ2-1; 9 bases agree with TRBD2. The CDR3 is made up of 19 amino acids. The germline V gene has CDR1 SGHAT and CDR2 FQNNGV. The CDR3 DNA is TGTGCCAGCAGCTTATCCGGAGCGGGAGGCCGACAGTGGTCGGTCGGGCAGTTCTTT. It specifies CASSLSGAGGRQWSVGQFF. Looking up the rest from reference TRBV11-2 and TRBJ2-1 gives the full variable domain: EAGVAQSPRYKIIEKRQSVAFWCNPISGHATLYWYQQILGQGPKLLIQFQNNGVVDDSQLPKDRFSAERLKGVDSTLKIQPAKLEDSAVYLCASSLSGAGGRQWSVGQFFGPGTRLTVL.

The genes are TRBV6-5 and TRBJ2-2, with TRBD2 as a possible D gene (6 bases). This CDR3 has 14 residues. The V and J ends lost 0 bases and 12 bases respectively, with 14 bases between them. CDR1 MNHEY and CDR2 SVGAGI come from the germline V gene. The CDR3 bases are TGTGCCAGCAGTTACTCGAGGAAACGGGAGAAGCTGTTTTTT. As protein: CASSYSRKREKLFF.

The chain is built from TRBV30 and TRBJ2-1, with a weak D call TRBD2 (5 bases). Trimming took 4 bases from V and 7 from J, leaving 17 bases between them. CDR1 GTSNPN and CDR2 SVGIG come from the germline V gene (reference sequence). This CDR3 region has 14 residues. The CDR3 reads CAWTVGLATNEQFF. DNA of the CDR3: TGTGCCTGGACTGTGGGATTAGCGACTAATGAGCAGTTCTTC.